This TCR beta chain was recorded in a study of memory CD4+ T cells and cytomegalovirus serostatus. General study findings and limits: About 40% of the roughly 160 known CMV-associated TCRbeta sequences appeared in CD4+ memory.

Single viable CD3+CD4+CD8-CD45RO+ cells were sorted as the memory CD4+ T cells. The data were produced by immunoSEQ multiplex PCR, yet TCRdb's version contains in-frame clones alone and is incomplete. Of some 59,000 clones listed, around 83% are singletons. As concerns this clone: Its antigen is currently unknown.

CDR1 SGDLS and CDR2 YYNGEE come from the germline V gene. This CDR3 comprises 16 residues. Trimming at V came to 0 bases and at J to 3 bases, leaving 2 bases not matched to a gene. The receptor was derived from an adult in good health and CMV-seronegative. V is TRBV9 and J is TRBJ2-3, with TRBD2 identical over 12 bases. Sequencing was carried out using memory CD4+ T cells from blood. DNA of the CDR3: TGTGCCAGCAGCGTAGGACTAGCGGGAGATACAGATACGCAGTATTTT. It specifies CASSVGLAGDTDTQYF.